Sequencing of this TCR beta chain was carried out in a study of shared T cell receptors in the human thymus. Trimming took 4 bases from V and 0 from J; bases not matched to a gene: 7. CDR3 size: 16 residues. Germline V gene data show CDR1 as GTSNPN and CDR2 as SVGIG (reference sequence). Method: immunoSEQ multiplex PCR; TCRdb's copy keeps in-frame clones and lacks some. The table shows 540,000 or so clones, with 75% to 85% occurring only once. The same data also went into a second study, on human thymus T cells.

Sequencing was carried out using thymocytes. J is TRBJ2-2 and V is TRBV30; TRBD2 aligns across 8 bases. This TCR derives from a boy under two years old with a congenital heart defect. The CDR3 spells CAWKGSGGANTGELFF. The CDR3 bases are TGTGCCTGGAAGGGATCGGGAGGGGCGAACACCGGGGAGCTGTTTTTT.